This T cell receptor beta chain was captured by sequencing in a study of blood T cell repertoires in COVID-19. Turning to the study itself: The analysed material was cDNA or gDNA that came from T cells, B-cell-depleted T cells, or PBMCs.

TCRdb's table, derived via immunoSEQ multiplex PCR, lists solely in-frame clones and lacks some. The data show around 250,000 clones, with about 86% seen just once and approximately 3.6% held by the top ten. The CDR3 totals 15 residues. V shed 4 bases and J 6 bases; nucleotides not matched to a gene: 12. Per germline, CDR1 SGDLS and CDR2 YYNGEE. The TCR comes from a man between 50 and 59 years old who had recovered from COVID-19. V gene TRBV9 combines with J gene TRBJ2-7; 8 bases map to TRBD2. Sequences were obtained from PBMCs or T cells enriched from blood (not recorded which). The CDR3 protein is CASSPPGLVICEQYF. Written as DNA, the CDR3 is TGTGCCAGCAGCCCGCCGGGACTAGTGATCTGCGAGCAGTACTTC.